This T cell receptor (beta chain) came from a study of a mutant IDH1 vaccine in newly diagnosed glioma (dated by TCRdb to the early 2020s). A note on the overall study: Across visits V03 through V10, patients got a total of eight vaccinations, given in weeks 1, 3, 5, 7, 11, 15, 19 and 23. Before enrollment, patients had received standard therapy of radiotherapy alone, temozolomide alone, or radiochemotherapy with temozolomide; most received the combination. Peripheral blood was collected at six visits: V03 (baseline), V05, V07, V10, V12 and V13. Of the 32 patients who were treated, about 60% were male and around 40% were female, and the mean age was about 40 years. Vaccination started 4-6 weeks after radiotherapy alone, or was given together with temozolomide cycles in the groups whose treatment included chemotherapy. Longitudinal TCRB deep sequencing was done for some 25 treated patients, wherever samples were available for exploratory analyses.

Turning to this clone: Its binding antigen is unknown. One base away there is no much larger clone; base qualities are not given.

Explained via the paper, the time point label denotes: week 11, during vaccination. Each vaccine dose, consisting of 300 ug of a 20-mer mutant IDH1 peptide in Montanide, was administered subcutaneously with topical imiquimod. Donors had newly diagnosed WHO grade 3 or 4 IDH1-mutant astrocytomas with loss of nuclear ATRX. The samples were drawn from NOA16, a multicentre, single-arm, open-label phase I trial in Germany that tested a mutant IDH1 peptide vaccine in humans for the first time. Genomic DNA for TCRB sequencing was isolated from EDTA blood with the DNeasy Blood and Tissue Kit. What the research found in general, with its limitations: Availability determined which PBMC samples were chosen for TCRB deep sequencing. Immune responses induced by the vaccine were seen in 90% to 95% of patients across multiple MHC alleles. According to the authors, sample limitations meant that analyses of patient blood samples could not be reproduced. Changes in the top peripheral T cell clonotypes picked up by TCRB sequencing did not appear to be linked to pseudoprogression.

The library was made by the immunoSEQ multiplex PCR assay. Rearranged TCR beta chain sequences were amplified with the hsTCRB Kit following the manufacturer's protocol. An Illumina MiSeq was used to sequence the TCRB libraries. In the source study's methods: The kit vendor's proprietary platform handled demultiplexing, trimming and gene mapping. What TCRdb holds here is the immuneACCESS table cut down to in-frame rearrangements. Part of the clones is not present; checked against another copy, under half of the missing clones reflect an unresolved V gene, and the others are unexplained. V and J calls and clone size are as listed in that table; D and trimming were resolved from the DNA. Within this sample are over 55,000 clones, with about 88% of them counted one time only. The ten largest clones capture approximately 2% of the sample. This receptor was obtained from a middle-aged man with glioma. The sequencing here drew on PBMCs, taken from a glioma patient whose treatment included an IDH1 peptide vaccine.

The CDR3 loop reads CASSLASGANVLTF. The nucleotide sequence reads TGTGCCAGCAGCTTAGCCTCTGGGGCCAACGTCCTGACTTTC. The chain is assembled from TRBV7-6 and TRBJ2-6; there is no confident call for the D gene. Reading the germline V gene gives CDR1 SGHVS and CDR2 FNYEAQ. V drops 0 bases and J drops 0 bases, leaving 0 bases in between. From its cysteine to its phenylalanine, the CDR3 spans 14 amino acids. The entry retains the CDR3 DNA only, 42 bases that are in frame from base 1.